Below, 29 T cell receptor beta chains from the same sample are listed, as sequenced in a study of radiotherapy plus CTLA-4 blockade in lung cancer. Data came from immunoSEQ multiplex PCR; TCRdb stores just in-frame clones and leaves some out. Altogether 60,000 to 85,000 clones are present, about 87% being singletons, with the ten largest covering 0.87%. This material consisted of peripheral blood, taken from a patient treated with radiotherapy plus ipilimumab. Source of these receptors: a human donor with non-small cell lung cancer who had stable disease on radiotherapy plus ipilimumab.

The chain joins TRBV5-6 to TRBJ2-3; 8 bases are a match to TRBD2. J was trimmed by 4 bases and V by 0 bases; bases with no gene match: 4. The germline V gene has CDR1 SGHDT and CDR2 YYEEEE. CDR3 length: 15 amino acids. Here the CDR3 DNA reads TGTGCCAGCAGCTTGGACGGGAGGGAGTCAGATACGCAGTATTTT. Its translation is CASSLDGRESDTQYF. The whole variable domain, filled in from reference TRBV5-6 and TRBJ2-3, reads DAGVTQSPTHLIKTRGQQVTLRCSPKSGHDTVSWYQQALGQGPQFIFQYYEEEERQRGNFPDRFSGHQFPNYSSELNVNALLLGDSALYLCASSLDGRESDTQYFGPGTRLTVL.

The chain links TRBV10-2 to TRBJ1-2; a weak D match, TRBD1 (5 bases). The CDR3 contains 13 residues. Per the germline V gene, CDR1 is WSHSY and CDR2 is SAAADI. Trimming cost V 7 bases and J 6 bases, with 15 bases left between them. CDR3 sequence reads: CASTVTPGNGYTF. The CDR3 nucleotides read TGCGCCAGCACGGTGACCCCAGGGAATGGCTACACCTTC.

The DNA of the CDR3 is TGTGCCAGCAGACAAGGGGGCTCTGGGGCCAACGTCCTGACTTTC. Translating it yields CASRQGGSGANVLTF. The chain links TRBV6-1 to TRBJ2-6, with TRBD1 as a possible D gene (6 bases). Germline V lookup: CDR1 MNHNS, CDR2 SASEGT. Trimming removed 6 bases at V and 0 bases at J, with 9 bases between. The CDR3 extends over 15 amino acids.

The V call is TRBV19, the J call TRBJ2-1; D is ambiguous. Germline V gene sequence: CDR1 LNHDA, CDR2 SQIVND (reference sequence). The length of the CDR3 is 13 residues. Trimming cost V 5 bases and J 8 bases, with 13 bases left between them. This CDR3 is CASSVPRSDEQFF. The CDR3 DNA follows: TGTGCCAGTAGTGTCCCTAGGAGCGATGAGCAGTTCTTC.

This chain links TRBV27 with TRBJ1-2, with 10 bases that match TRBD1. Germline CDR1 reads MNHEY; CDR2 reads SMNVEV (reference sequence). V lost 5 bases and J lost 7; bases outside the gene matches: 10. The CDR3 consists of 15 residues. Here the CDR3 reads CASSPPGQGFIGYTF. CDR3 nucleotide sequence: TGTGCCAGCAGTCCACCGGGACAGGGGTTTATTGGCTACACCTTC.

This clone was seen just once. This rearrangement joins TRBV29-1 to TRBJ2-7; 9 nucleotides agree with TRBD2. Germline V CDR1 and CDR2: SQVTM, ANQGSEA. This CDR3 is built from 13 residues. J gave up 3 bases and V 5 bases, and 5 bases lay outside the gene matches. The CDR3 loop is CSVRGGRDYEQYF. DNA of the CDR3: TGCAGCGTTCGGGGCGGGAGGGACTACGAGCAGTACTTC.

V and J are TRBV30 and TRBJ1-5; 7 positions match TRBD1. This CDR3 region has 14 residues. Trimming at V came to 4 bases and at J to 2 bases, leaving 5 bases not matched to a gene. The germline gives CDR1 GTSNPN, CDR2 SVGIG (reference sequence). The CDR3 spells CAWKQGMGNQPQHF. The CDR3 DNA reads TGTGCCTGGAAACAGGGGATGGGCAATCAGCCCCAGCATTTT.

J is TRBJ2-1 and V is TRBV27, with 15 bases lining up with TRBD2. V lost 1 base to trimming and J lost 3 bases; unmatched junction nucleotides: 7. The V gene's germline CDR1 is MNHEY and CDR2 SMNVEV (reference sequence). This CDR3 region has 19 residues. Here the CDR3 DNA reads TGTGCCAGCAGTTTATACGGGACTAGCGGGAGGAATTTCTACAATGAGCAGTTCTTC. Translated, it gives CASSLYGTSGRNFYNEQFF.

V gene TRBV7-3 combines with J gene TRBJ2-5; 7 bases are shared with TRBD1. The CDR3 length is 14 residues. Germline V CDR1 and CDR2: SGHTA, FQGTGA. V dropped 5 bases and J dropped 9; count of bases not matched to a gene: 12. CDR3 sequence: CASSPGQAPGPQYF. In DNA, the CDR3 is TGTGCCAGCAGCCCCGGACAGGCCCCCGGACCCCAGTACTTC.

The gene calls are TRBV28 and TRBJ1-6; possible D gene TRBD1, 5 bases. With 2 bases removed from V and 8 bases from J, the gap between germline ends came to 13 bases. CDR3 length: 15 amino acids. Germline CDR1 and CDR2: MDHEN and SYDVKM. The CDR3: CASSLPTGWDSPLHF. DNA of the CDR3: TGTGCCAGCAGTTTACCCACAGGCTGGGATTCACCCCTCCACTTT.

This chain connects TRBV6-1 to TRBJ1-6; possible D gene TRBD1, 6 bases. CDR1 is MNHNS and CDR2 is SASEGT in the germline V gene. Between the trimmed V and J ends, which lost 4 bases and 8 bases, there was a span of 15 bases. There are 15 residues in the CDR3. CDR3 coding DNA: TGTGCCAGCAGTGCGGTGACAGGATGGGATTCACCCCTCCACTTT. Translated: CASSAVTGWDSPLHF.

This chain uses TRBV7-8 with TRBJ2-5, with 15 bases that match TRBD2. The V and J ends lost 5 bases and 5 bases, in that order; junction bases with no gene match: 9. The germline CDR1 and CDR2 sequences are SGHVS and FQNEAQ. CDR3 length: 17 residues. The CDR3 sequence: CASSPRTSGRARETQYF. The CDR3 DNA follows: TGTGCCAGCAGCCCGAGGACTAGCGGGAGGGCCCGGGAGACCCAGTACTTC.

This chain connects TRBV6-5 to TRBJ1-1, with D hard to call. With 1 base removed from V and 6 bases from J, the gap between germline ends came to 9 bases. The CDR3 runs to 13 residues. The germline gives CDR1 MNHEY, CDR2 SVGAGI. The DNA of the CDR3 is TGTGCCAGCAGTTACTTTAAAGAGGCTGAAGCTTTCTTT. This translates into CASSYFKEAEAFF.

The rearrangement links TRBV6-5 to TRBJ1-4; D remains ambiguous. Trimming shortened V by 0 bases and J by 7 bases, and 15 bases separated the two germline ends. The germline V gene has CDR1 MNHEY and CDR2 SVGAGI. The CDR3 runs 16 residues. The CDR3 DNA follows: TGTGCCAGCAGTTACTCCCGTCCTACTGCGGGTGAAAAACTGTTTTTT. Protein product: CASSYSRPTAGEKLFF.

The chain's CDR3 is CASSVSTGKSNEQFF. The CDR3 DNA reads TGTGCCAGCTCAGTTTCGACAGGGAAAAGCAATGAGCAGTTCTTC. The chain uses TRBV18 and TRBJ2-1, with 7 bases fitting TRBD1. This CDR3 has 15 amino acids. The junction had 10 bases not matched to a gene; V was cut back by 5 bases and J by 6 bases. Germline V gives CDR1 KGHSH, CDR2 LQKENI.

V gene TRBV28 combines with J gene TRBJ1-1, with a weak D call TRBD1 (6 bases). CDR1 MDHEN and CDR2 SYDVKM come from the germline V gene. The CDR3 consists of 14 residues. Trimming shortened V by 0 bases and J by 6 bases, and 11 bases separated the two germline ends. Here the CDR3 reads CASSLWGGGAEAFF. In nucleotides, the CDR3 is TGTGCCAGCAGTTTATGGGGTGGGGGCGCTGAAGCTTTCTTT.

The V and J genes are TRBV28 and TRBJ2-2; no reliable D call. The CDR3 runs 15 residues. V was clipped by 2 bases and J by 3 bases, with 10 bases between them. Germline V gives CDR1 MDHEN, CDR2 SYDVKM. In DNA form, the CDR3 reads TGTGCCAGCAGTTTACAGTTCAGGTACACCGGGGAGCTGTTTTTT. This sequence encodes CASSLQFRYTGELFF.

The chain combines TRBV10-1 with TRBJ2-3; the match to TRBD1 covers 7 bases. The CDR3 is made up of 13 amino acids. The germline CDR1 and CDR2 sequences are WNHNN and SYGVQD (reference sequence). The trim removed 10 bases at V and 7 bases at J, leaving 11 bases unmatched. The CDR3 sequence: CATSTGWTNTQYF. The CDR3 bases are TGCGCCACTTCGACAGGGTGGACAAATACGCAGTATTTT.

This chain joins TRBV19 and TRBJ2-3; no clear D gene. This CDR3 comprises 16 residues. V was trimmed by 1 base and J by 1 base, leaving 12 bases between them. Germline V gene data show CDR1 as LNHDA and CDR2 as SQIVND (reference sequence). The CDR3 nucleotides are TGTGCCAGTAGTATAGGCCATAATACGGGCACAGATACGCAGTATTTT. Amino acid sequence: CASSIGHNTGTDTQYF.

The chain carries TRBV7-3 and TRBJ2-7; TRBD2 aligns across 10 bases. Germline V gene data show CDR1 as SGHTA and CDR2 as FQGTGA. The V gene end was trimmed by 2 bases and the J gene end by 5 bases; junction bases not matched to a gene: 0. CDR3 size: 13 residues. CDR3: CASSLGLADEQYF. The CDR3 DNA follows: TGTGCCAGCAGCTTAGGACTAGCGGACGAGCAGTACTTC.

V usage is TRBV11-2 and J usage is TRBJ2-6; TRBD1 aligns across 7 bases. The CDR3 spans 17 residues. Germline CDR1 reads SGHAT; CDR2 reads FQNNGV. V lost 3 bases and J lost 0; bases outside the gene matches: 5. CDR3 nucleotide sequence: TGTGCCAGCAGCTTGGGACAGTTCCCCTCTGGGGCCAACGTCCTGACTTTC. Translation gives CASSLGQFPSGANVLTF.

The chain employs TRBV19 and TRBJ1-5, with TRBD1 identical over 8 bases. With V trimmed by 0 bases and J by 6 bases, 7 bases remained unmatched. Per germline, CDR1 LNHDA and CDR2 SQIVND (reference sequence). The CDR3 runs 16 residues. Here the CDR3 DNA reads TGTGCCAGTAGTATAGAAGGCAGGGGGCGGTTTCAGCCCCAGCATTTT. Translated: CASSIEGRGRFQPQHF.

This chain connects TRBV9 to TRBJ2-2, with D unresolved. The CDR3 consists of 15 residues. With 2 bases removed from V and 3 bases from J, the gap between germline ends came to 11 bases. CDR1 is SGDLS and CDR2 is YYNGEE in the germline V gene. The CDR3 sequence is CASSVQPVDTGELFF. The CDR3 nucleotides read TGTGCCAGCAGCGTCCAACCCGTGGACACCGGGGAGCTGTTTTTT. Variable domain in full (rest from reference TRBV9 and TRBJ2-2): DSGVTQTPKHLITATGQRVTLRCSPRSGDLSVYWYQQSLDQGLQFLIQYYNGEERAKGNILERFSAQQFPDLHSELNLSSLELGDSALYFCASSVQPVDTGELFFGEGSRLTVL.

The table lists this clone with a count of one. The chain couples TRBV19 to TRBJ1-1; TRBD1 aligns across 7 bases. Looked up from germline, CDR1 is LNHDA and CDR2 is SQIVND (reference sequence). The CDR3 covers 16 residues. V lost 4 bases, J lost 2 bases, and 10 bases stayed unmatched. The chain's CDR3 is CASSTRGGGFNTEAFF. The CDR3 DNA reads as TGTGCCAGTAGTACCCGGGGAGGGGGCTTTAACACTGAAGCTTTCTTT.

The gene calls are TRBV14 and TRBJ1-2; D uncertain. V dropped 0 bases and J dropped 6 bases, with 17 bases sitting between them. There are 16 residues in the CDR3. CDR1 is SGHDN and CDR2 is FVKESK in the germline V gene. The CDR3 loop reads CASSQEVGPWRDGYTF. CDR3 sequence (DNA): TGTGCCAGCAGCCAAGAGGTTGGGCCTTGGAGGGATGGCTACACCTTC.

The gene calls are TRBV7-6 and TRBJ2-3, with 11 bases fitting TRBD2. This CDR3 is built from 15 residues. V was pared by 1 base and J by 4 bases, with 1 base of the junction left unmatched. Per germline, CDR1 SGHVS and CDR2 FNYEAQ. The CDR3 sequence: CASSLGLAGPDTQYF. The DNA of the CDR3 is TGTGCCAGCAGCTTAGGACTAGCGGGACCAGATACGCAGTATTTT.

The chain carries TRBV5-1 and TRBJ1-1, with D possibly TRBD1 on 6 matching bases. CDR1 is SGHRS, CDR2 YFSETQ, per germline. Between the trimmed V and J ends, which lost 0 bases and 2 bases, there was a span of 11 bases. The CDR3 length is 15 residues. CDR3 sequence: CASSLAGGRNTEAFF. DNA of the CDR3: TGCGCCAGCAGCTTGGCGGGGGGCCGAAACACTGAAGCTTTCTTT.

The CDR3: CASSQESGSPNYEQYF. CDR3 coding DNA: TGCGCCAGCAGCCAAGAAAGTGGTAGCCCGAACTACGAGCAGTACTTC. The chain joins TRBV4-1 to TRBJ2-7; D is unresolved. Germline loops: CDR1 MGHRA, CDR2 YSYEKL. This CDR3 comprises 16 residues. V was shortened by 0 bases and J by 3 bases, with 15 bases between the two germline ends.

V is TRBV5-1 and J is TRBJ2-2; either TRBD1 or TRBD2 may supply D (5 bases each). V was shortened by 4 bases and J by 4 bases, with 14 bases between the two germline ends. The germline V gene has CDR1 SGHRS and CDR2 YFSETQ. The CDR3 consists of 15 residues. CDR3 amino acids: CASSSPGLRTGELFF. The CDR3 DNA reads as TGCGCCAGCAGCAGTCCGGGGCTACGCACCGGGGAGCTGTTTTTT.